This TCR beta chain came from a study of regulatory T cells in long-lasting Graves disease. Study-wide results and caveats: Those with persistent disease had in common more public clonotypes (about 2,500) than new patients (approximately 920).

This clonotype was recorded many times. Antigen unknown. The CDR3 is 16 residues long. Germline loops: CDR1 MDHEN, CDR2 SYDVKM. V was trimmed by 3 bases and J by 5 bases, leaving 20 bases between them. Libraries of TCR beta came from iRepertoire HTBI primers plus Arm-PCR of CDR3 regions. TCRdb redid the calling of the multiplex PCR reads with MiXCR, one entry per CDR3 protein. The data show about 220,000 distinct CDR3 sequences, with roughly 20% seen just once and approximately 12% held by the top ten. Time point: newly diagnosed GD, antithyroid drugs for less than 3 months. There was RNA extracted from PBMCs, and the TCR library was made from it. These sequences were also reported in another study, on T cells in Graves' hyperthyroidism and ophthalmopathy. That paper states: The HTBI primer set was used in a first-round RT-PCR of the TCR CDR3. Classification by a 13 V-J model distinguished ophthalmopathy from stable hyperthyroidism.

This sequence originates from a woman aged 25 to 45 with Graves disease. The chain has TRBV28 and TRBJ2-7; no clear D gene. The specimen was peripheral blood mononuclear cells (PBMCs), collected at new diagnosis, from a patient treated with antithyroid drugs. The CDR3: CASSLYFPLPGDEQYF. The CDR3 DNA reads TGTGCCAGCAGTTTGTATTTCCCCCTACCTGGGGACGAGCAGTACTTC.